One and the same sample provided the 25 T cell receptor beta chains below, sequenced in a study of OX40 agonist ivuxolimab in advanced cancers. The protocol was immunoSEQ multiplex PCR, while the TCRdb copy is restricted to in-frame clones and leaves out a portion. The sample has about 69,000 clones; approximately 84% are singletons. The sequenced sample was CD4+ or CD8+ T cells sorted from blood, obtained in a trial of the OX40 agonist ivuxolimab. Receptors originate from an adult with an advanced solid tumor such as melanoma, head and neck, liver or kidney cancer.

This CDR3 is CASSPLGPRYEQYF. The CDR3 nucleotides read TGTGCCAGCTCACCATTAGGACCGAGATACGAGCAGTACTTC. This chain joins TRBV18 and TRBJ2-7, with unresolved D. V was trimmed by 2 bases and J by 4 bases, leaving 12 bases between them. Germline loops: CDR1 KGHSH, CDR2 LQKENI. CDR3 size: 14 residues.

This chain joins TRBV21-1 and TRBJ1-2. TRBV21-1 is an annotated pseudogene. The CDR3 covers 13 residues. The CDR3 DNA reads TGTGCCAGCCTCTCGGGGGGGATCTATGGCTACACCTTC. Translated, it gives CASLSGGIYGYTF.

This clone has only one observation. The DNA of the CDR3 is TGTGCCAGCTCACCCATGGCGGGGGCAGGCTACACCTTC. Its protein is CASSPMAGAGYTF. This rearrangement joins TRBV18 to TRBJ1-2; perhaps TRBD1 as D (6 bases). This CDR3 is built from 13 residues. Trimming left V 3 bases short and J 8 bases short, with 13 bases between. Germline CDR1 reads KGHSH; CDR2 reads LQKENI.

The chain joins TRBV19 to TRBJ2-2, with D possibly being TRBD1 (6 bases). Germline assignment: CDR1 LNHDA and CDR2 SQIVND (reference sequence). The CDR3 loop spans 15 amino acids. V lost 5 bases and J 5 bases, leaving 15 bases between the germline ends. This chain's CDR3 is CASSRTVLGTGELFF. CDR3 nucleotide sequence: TGTGCCAGTAGTCGGACAGTCCTCGGTACCGGGGAGCTGTTTTTT.

This clone has a handful of counts. The rearrangement links TRBV23-1 to TRBJ1-5, with a possible D match to TRBD1 (5 bases). TRBV23-1 counts as an open reading frame of uncertain function. The CDR3 runs 16 residues. Trimming shortened V by 2 bases and J by 1 base, and 12 bases separated the two germline ends. CDR3 in DNA: TGCGCCAGCAGTCAAACCGACAGCCCGAGCAATCAGCCCCAGCATTTT. Translation gives CASSQTDSPSNQPQHF.

The chain joins TRBV19 to TRBJ2-7, with a possible D match to TRBD2 (6 bases). Trimming left V 5 bases short and J 5 bases short, with 10 bases between. The CDR3 runs 12 residues. Germline CDR1 LNHDA, CDR2 SQIVND (reference sequence). The CDR3 reads CASSQGGDEQYF. CDR3 bases: TGTGCCAGTAGTCAGGGCGGGGACGAGCAGTACTTC.

This clone turned up a few times. J is TRBJ1-1 and V is TRBV9, with D perhaps TRBD1 (5 bases). Germline V lookup: CDR1 SGDLS, CDR2 YYNGEE. This CDR3 contains 15 residues. Trimming removed 0 bases from V and 3 bases from J, with 12 bases in between. The DNA for the CDR3 is TGTGCCAGCAGCGTAGCCCCGGGGCGGGACACTGAAGCTTTCTTT. It is translated as CASSVAPGRDTEAFF.

The V call is TRBV11-3, the J call TRBJ2-6; D gene unclear. The CDR3 is 15 residues long. Germline-derived CDR1 and CDR2 are SGHNT and YENEEA. The germline V and J ends were trimmed by 1 base and 1 base, with 5 bases remaining between them. The CDR3 here is CASSLGVSGANVLTF. DNA for the CDR3: TGTGCCAGCAGCTTAGGGGTATCTGGGGCCAACGTCCTGACTTTC.

The chain has TRBV4-1 and TRBJ2-7, with 9 bases lining up with TRBD1. Germline lookup yields CDR1 MGHRA and CDR2 YSYEKL. The CDR3 runs to 15 residues. V trimming: 2 bases; J trimming: 3 bases; junction bases outside the gene matches: 5. Here the CDR3 reads CASSQSRQGDYEQYF. In DNA, the CDR3 is TGCGCCAGCAGCCAATCGAGACAGGGGGACTACGAGCAGTACTTC.

Concerning this clone itself: The sample carries other DNA sequences with the same CDR3. The chain combines TRBV4-3 with TRBJ1-6; D is uncertain. This CDR3 has 15 amino acids. Germline V gene lookup returns CDR1 LGHNA and CDR2 YSLEER. The ends were cut back, 1 base at V and 10 bases at J, with 14 bases in the middle. The CDR3 is CASSQVRETGSPLHF. In nucleotides, the CDR3 is TGCGCCAGCAGCCAAGTTCGGGAGACGGGGTCACCCCTCCACTTT.

As regards this clone: Relative to the germline gene, one junction end is altered; a read error may explain this. This chain joins TRBV7-9 and TRBJ2-1; D is perhaps TRBD1 or TRBD2 (5 bases each). The CDR3 is 17 residues long. The germline gives CDR1 SEHNR, CDR2 FQNEAQ (reference sequence). CDR3 amino acids: CASSLTGPGDGHNQQFF. The CDR3 region has the DNA TGTGCCAGCAGCCTCACGGGGCCGGGTGATGGTCACAATCAGCAGTTCTTC.

This chain links TRBV9 with TRBJ2-1, with a weak D call TRBD1 (5 bases). Germline V CDR1 and CDR2: SGDLS, YYNGEE. V was trimmed by 0 bases and J by 5 bases, leaving 9 bases between them. The CDR3 runs to 14 residues. This CDR3 reads CASSVAGSDNEQFF. Here the CDR3 DNA reads TGTGCCAGCAGCGTAGCAGGGTCCGACAATGAGCAGTTCTTC.

The chain employs TRBV11-2 and TRBJ2-3, with 8 bases matching TRBD2. The V and J ends lost 2 bases and 4 bases, in that order; junction bases with no gene match: 5. Germline V gene data show CDR1 as SGHAT and CDR2 as FQNNGV. The CDR3 runs 15 residues. CDR3 in amino acids: CASSLRGGRADTQYF. CDR3 nucleotides: TGTGCCAGCAGCTTACGGGGGGGCCGGGCAGATACGCAGTATTTT.

The genes are TRBV5-1 and TRBJ2-7; maybe TRBD2 (5 bases). Germline CDR1 reads SGHRS; CDR2 reads YFSETQ. This CDR3 is built from 14 residues. V lost 4 bases, J lost 3 bases, and 14 bases lay in between. DNA for the CDR3: TGCGCCAGCAGCCCCCAAGGAGGAATCTACGAGCAGTACTTC. Its protein product is CASSPQGGIYEQYF.

The chain employs TRBV18 and TRBJ2-7; tentatively, D is TRBD2 (6 bases). V dropped 4 bases and J dropped 4 bases, with 11 bases sitting between them. CDR3 size: 13 residues. Germline-derived CDR1 and CDR2 are KGHSH and LQKENI. The CDR3 sequence: CASSRPGTYEQYF. CDR3 nucleotide sequence: TGTGCCAGCTCACGACCCGGGACTTACGAGCAGTACTTC.

The chain joins TRBV29-1 to TRBJ2-1, with D possibly matching TRBD2 (6 bases). V dropped 5 bases and J dropped 0 bases, with 11 bases sitting between them. Germline lookup yields CDR1 SQVTM and CDR2 ANQGSEA. This CDR3 spans 14 amino acids. The CDR3 coding sequence is TGCAGCGTTTCCGGGAGTAGCTCCTACAATGAGCAGTTCTTC. It is translated as CSVSGSSSYNEQFF.

In its sample, this clone was seen once. The genes are TRBV19 and TRBJ1-1, with TRBD1 matching 7 bases. CDR1 is LNHDA and CDR2 is SQIVND in the germline V gene (reference sequence). The V and J ends lost 2 bases and 1 base, in that order; junction bases with no gene match: 4. The CDR3 contains 15 residues. Written as DNA, the CDR3 is TGTGCCAGTAGTATACGGACAGGTTCGAACACTGAAGCTTTCTTT. It codes for CASSIRTGSNTEAFF.

A single count supports this clone. The V gene is TRBV29-1, the J gene TRBJ2-5; possibly TRBD2 for D (7 bases). The J call is uncertain, as TRBJ2-7 better fits the DNA end. The CDR3 runs to 12 residues. From germline, CDR1 is SQVTM and CDR2 ANQGSEA. The CDR3 nucleotides read TGCAGCGTTGTCGCGGGGGCGGGCGAGCAGTACTTC. Its translation is CSVVAGAGEQYF.

In nucleotides, the CDR3 is TGTGCCAGTAGTATATCCCCTTCCCAAGAGACCCAGTACTTC. It yields the protein CASSISPSQETQYF. The chain is built from TRBV19 and TRBJ2-5; no reliable D call. Trimming cost V 2 bases and J 1 base, with 8 bases left between them. The CDR3 runs 14 residues. Germline loops: CDR1 LNHDA, CDR2 SQIVND (reference sequence).

The CDR3: CASSHRDNEQFF. CDR3 sequence (DNA): TGTGCCAGCAGTCACCGGGACAATGAGCAGTTCTTC. The chain joins TRBV7-9 to TRBJ2-1; D remains ambiguous. Germline CDR1 SEHNR, CDR2 FQNEAQ (reference sequence). Trimming left V 6 bases short and J 5 bases short, with 8 bases between. The CDR3 contains 12 residues.

The chain recombines TRBV6-1 with TRBJ1-1; 7 positions match TRBD1. Germline lookup yields CDR1 MNHNS and CDR2 SASEGT. Trimming removed 6 bases from V and 5 bases from J; junction bases left unmatched: 6. This CDR3 comprises 13 residues. Here the CDR3 reads CASRQGTRTEAFF. The DNA for the CDR3 is TGTGCCAGCAGACAGGGGACTAGGACTGAAGCTTTCTTT.

V gene TRBV13 combines with J gene TRBJ2-3; 9 positions match TRBD1. The junction had 6 bases not matched to a gene; V was cut back by 2 bases and J by 3 bases. Germline V gene sequence: CDR1 PRHDT, CDR2 FYEKMQ (reference sequence). There are 16 residues in the CDR3. CDR3 amino acids: CASSLRTGVLTDTQYF. Written as DNA, the CDR3 is TGTGCCAGCAGCTTAAGGACAGGGGTGTTAACAGATACGCAGTATTTT.

This clone was detected only a few times. The chain uses TRBV27 and TRBJ2-2, with 14 positions matching TRBD2. V was clipped by 2 bases and J by 7 bases; unmatched bases: 9. The germline gives CDR1 MNHEY, CDR2 SMNVEV (reference sequence). This CDR3 spans 18 amino acids. CDR3 sequence (DNA): TGTGCCAGCAGTTTAGTTCCGGGACTAGCGGGAGCCGGCGGGGAGCTGTTTTTT. Protein: CASSLVPGLAGAGGELFF.

The V gene is TRBV7-2, the J gene TRBJ1-5; D not resolved. With 2 bases removed from V and 7 bases from J, the gap between germline ends came to 12 bases. Germline assignment: CDR1 SGHTA and CDR2 FQGNSA. The CDR3 runs to 14 residues. In nucleotides, the CDR3 is TGTGCCAGCAGCTTACGGGATTCGGGGCAGCCCCAGCATTTT. Its protein is CASSLRDSGQPQHF. The variable domain in full, with the rest retrieved from reference TRBV7-2 and TRBJ1-5, is GAGVSQSPSNKVTEKGKDVELRCDPISGHTALYWYRQSLGQGLEFLIYFQGNSAPDKSGLPSDRFSAERTGGSVSTLTIQRTQQEDSAVYLCASSLRDSGQPQHFGDGTRLSIL.

CDR3 sequence (DNA): TGTGCCAGCAGCCGGGGGGGTCCGGGGACTGAAGCTTTCTTT. Protein: CASSRGGPGTEAFF. The J gene is TRBJ1-1, the V gene TRBV11-3; D possibly corresponds to TRBD1 (5 bases). Germline V CDR1 and CDR2: SGHNT, YENEEA. Trimming removed 5 bases from V and 5 bases from J, with 15 bases in between. This CDR3 spans 14 amino acids. Looking up the rest from reference TRBV11-3 and TRBJ1-1 gives the full variable domain: EAGVVQSPRYKIIEKKQPVAFWCNPISGHNTLYWYLQNLGQGPELLIRYENEEAVDDSQLPKDRFSAERLKGVDSTLKIQPAELGDSAVYLCASSRGGPGTEAFFGQGTRLTVV.